This T cell receptor (beta chain) was sequenced for a study of metastatic and nonmetastatic thyroid tumors. This clone was recorded only once. The ends lost 0 bases at V and 2 bases at J; junction bases unmatched: 4. The CDR3 covers 16 residues. Germline V gene lookup returns CDR1 SGHRS and CDR2 YFSETQ. None of the patients had undergone any treatment ahead of thyroid surgery. From the PCR reads, TCRdb re-called clones with MiXCR. The sample yields about 16,000 clones, about 31% seen once. The TCR originated in a male donor with papillary thyroid cancer or a benign thyroid nodule (not recorded which). Some clones in this sample may be carry-over from other donors' samples. This chain joins TRBV5-1 and TRBJ2-1, with TRBD1 identical over 8 bases. Sequenced material: tumor tissue. This CDR3 is CASSLGTGNPYNEQFF. The CDR3 bases are TGCGCCAGCAGCTTGGGGACAGGGAACCCCTACAATGAGCAGTTCTTC.